These 15 T cell receptor gamma chains came from one sample sequenced in a study of γδ T cells in repeated Plasmodium falciparum infection. TCRdb re-called the multiplex PCR reads via CATT. The table lists tens of thousands of gamma-chain clones, 1.4% of them singletons. Bulk repertoires came from Vgamma9/Vdelta2+ or Vdelta2-negative gammadelta T cells flow-sorted from PBMC. The sequencing sample was made of gamma-delta T cells from blood. These TCRs come from a pool of human donors (malaria-infected and uninfected, not separated).

This clone has ten or more counts. With only one base between it and a far larger clone, this is likely a read error. The chain recombines TRGV9 with TRGJ1 or TRGJ2. Because TCRdb records no J gene, it was assigned here through a match of the DNA to germline. Germline lookup yields CDR1 GITISATS and CDR2 ISYDGTV (reference sequence). The CDR3 has 13 amino acids. CDR3 sequence: CALWEVIYYKKLF. CDR3 sequence (DNA): TGTGCCCTGTGGGAGGTTATTTATTATAAGAAACTCTTT.

This clone was counted a few times. One base separates it from a far larger clone, so it is likely a read error. Distinct nucleotide sequences in the sample also encode this CDR3. The chain uses TRGV9 and TRGJP. Here the J gene came from matching the DNA to germline, since TCRdb omits it. The germline V gene encodes CDR1 GITISATS and CDR2 ISYDGTV (reference sequence). The CDR3 is 16 residues long. CDR3 amino acids: CALWNTQELGKKIKVF. CDR3 nucleotide sequence: TGTGCCTTGTGGAACACCCAAGAGTTAGGCAAAAAAATCAAGGTATTT.

At least ten counts were recorded for this clone. TCRdb pairs this DNA with a much larger clone's protein that differs at residue 11, likely a read error; the protein shown was translated from the DNA. This sequence joins TRGV4 and TRGJ1 or TRGJ2. Germline matching of the DNA provided the J gene here, since TCRdb leaves it blank. Trimming at V came to 1 base and at J to 3 bases, leaving 21 bases not matched to a gene. CDR1 EGSTGY and CDR2 YDSYTSSV come from the germline V gene. CDR3 length equals 19 residues. CDR3 loop: CATWDGLEWMRDSYYKKLF. DNA for the CDR3: TGTGCCACCTGGGATGGACTAGAGTGGATGCGCGATTCTTATTATAAGAAACTCTTT.

This clone came up a few times. A far larger clone differs by one base, so this is likely a read error. Different DNA sequences within this sample yield the same CDR3. The V gene is TRGV9, the J gene TRGJ1 or TRGJ2. Since TCRdb gives no J gene, matching the DNA to germline was used here to assign it. Germline V gives CDR1 GITISATS, CDR2 ISYDGTV (reference sequence). Trimming cost V 3 bases and J 7 bases; bases outside gene matches: 12. This CDR3 has 14 amino acids. CDR3 loop: CALWESCLYYKKLF. The CDR3 DNA is TGTGCCTTGTGGGAGTCCTGCCTTTACTATAAGAAACTCTTT.

This clone was seen at least ten times. The mismatch at residue 5 between this DNA's translation and the TCRdb protein of a much larger clone likely reflects a read error; the protein shown is translated from the DNA. The chain uses TRGV9 and TRGJ1 or TRGJ2. No J gene was available from TCRdb, and it was assigned here by a germline match of the DNA. This CDR3 has 12 residues. The J segment lost 5 bases and the V segment lost 5 bases, leaving 6 bases of the junction unmatched. The germline V gene encodes CDR1 GITISATS and CDR2 ISYDGTV (reference sequence). The CDR3 loop is CALWGPNYKKLF. The CDR3 coding sequence is TGTGCCTTGTGGGGGCCAAATTATAAGAAACTCTTT.

This clone was counted a few times. TCRdb shows a much larger clone's protein in place of this DNA's translation, and the two differ at residue 3, likely through a read error; the protein shown is translated from the DNA. The rearrangement joins TRGV8 to TRGJ1 or TRGJ2. No J segment appears in TCRdb, so it was assigned here by matching the sequence to germline. The CDR3 consists of 11 residues. Per the germline V gene, CDR1 is VENAVY and CDR2 is YDSYNSRV. The CDR3 DNA follows: TGTGCCGCCTGGGATAGGAAGCAGAAACTCTTT. It encodes CAAWDRKQKLF.

In the case of this clone: TCRdb records a much larger clone's protein for this DNA, with a difference at residue 4 that likely arises from a read error; the protein given is the translation of the DNA. The J gene is TRGJ1 or TRGJ2, the V gene TRGV9. The J gene, not given by TCRdb, was assigned here from a germline match of the nucleotide sequence. The CDR3 runs 11 residues. CDR1 and CDR2 (germline): GITISATS, ISYDGTV (reference sequence). CDR3 bases: TGTGCCTTGCGGGAGGGATTTAAGAAACTCTTT. The encoded protein is CALREGFKKLF.

In this sample, this clone turned up a few times. This probably arose from a read error, given a far larger clone one base away. Distinct nucleotide sequences in the sample also encode this CDR3. This chain uses TRGV2 with TRGJ1 or TRGJ2. As TCRdb names no J gene, one was assigned here on the basis of a DNA match to germline. The CDR3 is made up of 13 amino acids. The germline V gene has CDR1 EGSNGY and CDR2 YDSYNSKV. The CDR3 protein is CATWDGPNYKKLF. The CDR3 coding sequence is TGTGCCACTTGGGACGGGCCGAATTATAAGAAACTCTTT.

This clone has at least ten counts. The mismatch at residue 5 between this DNA's translation and the TCRdb protein of a much larger clone likely reflects a read error; the protein shown is translated from the DNA. This chain connects TRGV2 to TRGJ1 or TRGJ2. The CDR3 loop spans 13 amino acids. CDR1 and CDR2 from the germline V gene are EGSNGY and YDSYNSKV. Here the CDR3 reads CATWGGPNYKKLF. CDR3 bases: TGTGCCACCTGGGGCGGGCCGAATTATAAGAAACTCTTT.

This clone was seen ten or more times. TCRdb's protein, taken from a much larger clone, differs from this DNA's translation at residue 8, likely owing to a read error; the protein displayed comes from the DNA. The V call is TRGV4, the J call TRGJ1 or TRGJ2. The V gene's germline CDR1 is EGSTGY and CDR2 YDSYTSSV. The length of the CDR3 is 14 residues. J lost 6 bases, V lost 1 base, and 9 bases had no gene match. CDR3 sequence (DNA): TGTGCCACCTGGGATGGCCCCTGTTCTTATAAGAAACTCTTT. Protein product: CATWDGPCSYKKLF.

In its sample, this clone was seen many times. TCRdb lists the protein of a much larger clone for this DNA, which differs at residue 5, so this is likely a read error; the protein given here is translated from the DNA itself. The chain uses TRGV9 and TRGJP1. As TCRdb names no J gene, one was assigned here on the basis of a DNA match to germline. There are 15 residues in the CDR3. With V trimmed by 5 bases and J by 0 bases, 6 bases remained unmatched. Germline loops: CDR1 GITISATS, CDR2 ISYDGTV (reference sequence). Written as DNA, the CDR3 is TGTGCCTTGTGGGGGGTTAATACCACTGGTTGGTTCAAGATATTT. It translates to CALWGVNTTGWFKIF.

In the case of this clone: The TCRdb record carries a much larger clone's protein, which differs from this DNA's translation at residue 8; a read error is the likely cause, and the protein listed here is the DNA translation. The CDR3 loop is CATWGRTNKLF. The CDR3 DNA reads as TGTGCCACCTGGGGCCGAACGAATAAACTCTTT. The rearrangement uses TRGV8 and TRGJ1 or TRGJ2. Unmatched junction bases numbered 11, after V lost 5 bases and J lost 13 bases. Germline V gene data show CDR1 as VENAVY and CDR2 as YDSYNSRV. The CDR3 consists of 11 residues.

Note on this clone: TCRdb lists the protein of a much larger clone for this DNA, which differs at residue 6, so this is likely a read error; the protein given here is translated from the DNA itself. The chain joins TRGV4 to TRGJ1 or TRGJ2. The J gene was missing in TCRdb and was found by matching the end of the DNA to germline. J lost 8 bases, V lost 2 bases, and 9 bases had no gene match. Germline V lookup: CDR1 EGSTGY, CDR2 YDSYTSSV. The CDR3 has 13 amino acids. CDR3 residues: CATWDELQDKKLF. The CDR3 nucleotides are TGTGCCACCTGGGATGAGCTCCAAGATAAGAAACTCTTT.

In the case of this clone: The amino acid sequence in TCRdb belongs to a much larger clone and departs from this DNA's translation at residue 3, likely a sequencing read error; the sequence shown is translated from the DNA. The J gene is TRGJP1, the V gene TRGV4. The CDR3 is 13 amino acids. Germline V lookup: CDR1 EGSTGY, CDR2 YDSYTSSV. CDR3 nucleotides: TGTGCCGCCTGGGATTATGCTTCTTGGTTCAAGATATTT. It translates to CAAWDYASWFKIF.

This clone occurred many times. TCRdb assigns this DNA the protein of a much larger clone, which departs from its translation at residue 7; this likely reflects a read error, and the protein shown comes from translating the DNA. The J gene was not called, though the V gene is TRGV8. The CDR3 loop spans 9 amino acids. The V gene's germline CDR1 is VENAVY and CDR2 YDSYNSRV. The CDR3, as DNA: TGTGCCACCTGGGATCAAAAACTCTTT. This translates into CATWDQKLF.